Described below is a single TCR beta chain sequence and its context. Its antigen is unidentified. The data stem from a study of vaccination and CD4 T cells after COVID-19. V lost 5 bases and J 2 bases, leaving 15 bases between the germline ends. Germline values: CDR1 MNHEY, CDR2 SVGEGT. CDR3 size: 15 residues. Oncomine TCR Beta short-read sequencing was applied to DNA from cultured CD4+ T cells. One entry per CDR3 protein, called by TCRdb with MiXCR from the PCR reads. The table lists around 25,000 distinct CDR3 sequences, around two fifths of them singletons. Treatment: roughly ten-day PBMC culture with coronavirus spike peptide pools or control peptides (ViraFEST assay).

The sequenced sample was CD4+ T cells from blood, cultured in vitro. This chain links TRBV6-2 or TRBV6-3 with TRBJ1-1; the D gene is possibly TRBD1 (5 bases). This sequence was found in a human donor who had recovered from COVID-19. The chain's CDR3 is CASSTTLGGNTEAFF. CDR3 in DNA: TGTGCCAGCAGTACGACATTGGGGGGAAACACTGAAGCTTTCTTT.